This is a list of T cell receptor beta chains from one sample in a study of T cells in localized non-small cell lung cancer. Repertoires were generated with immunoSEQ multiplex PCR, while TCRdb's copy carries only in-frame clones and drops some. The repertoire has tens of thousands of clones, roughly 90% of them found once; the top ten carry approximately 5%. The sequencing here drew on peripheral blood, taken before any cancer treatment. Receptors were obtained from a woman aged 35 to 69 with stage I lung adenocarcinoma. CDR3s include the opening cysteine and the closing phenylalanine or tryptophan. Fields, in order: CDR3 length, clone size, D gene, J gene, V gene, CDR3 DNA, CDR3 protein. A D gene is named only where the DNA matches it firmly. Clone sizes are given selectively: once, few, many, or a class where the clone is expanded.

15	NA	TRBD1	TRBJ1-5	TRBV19	TGTGCCAGTAGTTCCCTATTAGGGGGCGGCCAGCCCCAGCATTTT	CASSSLLGGGQPQHF
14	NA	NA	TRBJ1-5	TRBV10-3	TGTGCCATCAGTGAGGCGGGCAGCTTAATGCCCCAGCATTTT	CAISEAGSLMPQHF
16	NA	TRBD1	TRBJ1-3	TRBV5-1	TGCGCCAGCAGCCTCGATGGGACAGGGGCTGGAAACACCATATATTTT	CASSLDGTGAGNTIYF
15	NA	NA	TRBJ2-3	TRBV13	TGTGCCAGCAGCTTCGGGGCGAGGCGCACAGATACGCAGTATTTT	CASSFGARRTDTQYF
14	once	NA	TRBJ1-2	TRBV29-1	TGCAGCGTTGAAGATCGAAAGGGGATTCGTGGCTACACCTTC	CSVEDRKGIRGYTF
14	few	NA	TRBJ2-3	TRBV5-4	TGTGCCAGCAGCATCCCAATCGGGGCGGATACGCAGTATTTT	CASSIPIGADTQYF
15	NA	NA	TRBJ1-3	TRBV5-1	TGCGCCAGCAGCTTGACAGGGATCTCTGGAAACACCATATATTTT	CASSLTGISGNTIYF
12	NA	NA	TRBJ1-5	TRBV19	TGTGCCAGTACAGGGGGCAATCAGCCCCAGCATTTT	CASTGGNQPQHF
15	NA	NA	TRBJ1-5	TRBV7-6	TGTGCCAGCAGCTTAGATTGGGGAGGCAATCAGCCCCAGCATTTT	CASSLDWGGNQPQHF
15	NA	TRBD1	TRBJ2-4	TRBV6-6	TGTGCCAGCAGTTCTCAGGGGGCGGCCAAAAACATTCAGTACTTC	CASSSQGAAKNIQYF
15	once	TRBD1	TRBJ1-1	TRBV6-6	TGTGCCAGCAGTTACCCGAAGGGACAGCACACTGAAGCTTTCTTT	CASSYPKGQHTEAFF
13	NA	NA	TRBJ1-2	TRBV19	TGTGCCAGTAGTCCCGGACCAGTCTATGGCTACACCTTC	CASSPGPVYGYTF
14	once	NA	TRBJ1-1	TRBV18	TGTGCCAGCTCACCACCTCAGATGAACACTGAAGCTTTCTTT	CASSPPQMNTEAFF
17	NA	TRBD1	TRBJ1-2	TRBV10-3	TGTGCCATCAGTGAGTCGACGGGGGCAGGGGGGAGCTATGGCTACACCTTC	CAISESTGAGGSYGYTF
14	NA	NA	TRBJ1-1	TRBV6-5	TGTGCCAGCAGTCTGGACAGAACGAACACTGAAGCTTTCTTT	CASSLDRTNTEAFF
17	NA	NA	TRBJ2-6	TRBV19	TGTGCCAGTAGTATAGGTCCAGGGAAGGCTGGGGCCAACGTCCTGACTTTC	CASSIGPGKAGANVLTF
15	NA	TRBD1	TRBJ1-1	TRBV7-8	TGTGCCAGCAGACCCCTAGGGGGCGAGAACACTGAAGCTTTCTTT	CASRPLGGENTEAFF
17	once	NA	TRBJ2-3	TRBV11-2	TGTGCCAGCAGCTTAGTTCGAGCGGCAGGAGAGGCAGATACGCAGTATTTT	CASSLVRAAGEADTQYF
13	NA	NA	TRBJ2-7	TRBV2	TGTGCCAGCACCGCAGACGGGGACTACGAGCAGTACTTC	CASTADGDYEQYF
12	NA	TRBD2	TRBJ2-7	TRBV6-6	TGTGCCAGCAAAGCGGGGGGGTTTAAGCAGTACTTC	CASKAGGFKQYF
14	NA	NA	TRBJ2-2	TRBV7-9	TGTGCCAGCAGCTGGGGGGCCAACACCGGGGAGCTGTTTTTT	CASSWGANTGELFF
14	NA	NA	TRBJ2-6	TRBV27	TGTGCCAGCAAAAGAATCTCTGGGGCCAACGTCCTGACTTTC	CASKRISGANVLTF
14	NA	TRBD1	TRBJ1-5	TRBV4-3	TGCGCCAGCAGCCCAACAGGGGGCAATCAGCCCCAGCATTTT	CASSPTGGNQPQHF
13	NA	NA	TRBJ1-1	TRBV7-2	TGTGCCAGCAGCAACCGACAGGTATTCGGAGCTTTCTTT	CASSNRQVFGAFF
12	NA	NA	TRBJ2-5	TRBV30	TGTGCCTGGAGCCCCGGGGAGGAGACCCAGTACTTC	CAWSPGEETQYF
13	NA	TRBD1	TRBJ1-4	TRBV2	TGTGCCAGCAGACCCGGGACAGATGAAAAACTGTTTTTT	CASRPGTDEKLFF
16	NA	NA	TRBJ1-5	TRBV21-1	TGTGCCAGCAGCCATGGGAGGGACAGCCGAAATCAGCCCCAGCATTTT	CASSHGRDSRNQPQHF
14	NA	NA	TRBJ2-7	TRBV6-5	TGTGCCAGCAGATATTCCGGGAACCTCTACGAGCAGTACTTC	CASRYSGNLYEQYF
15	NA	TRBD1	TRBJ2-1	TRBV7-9	TGTGCCAGCAGCGGGACAGGGGATAACTACAATGAGCAGTTCTTC	CASSGTGDNYNEQFF